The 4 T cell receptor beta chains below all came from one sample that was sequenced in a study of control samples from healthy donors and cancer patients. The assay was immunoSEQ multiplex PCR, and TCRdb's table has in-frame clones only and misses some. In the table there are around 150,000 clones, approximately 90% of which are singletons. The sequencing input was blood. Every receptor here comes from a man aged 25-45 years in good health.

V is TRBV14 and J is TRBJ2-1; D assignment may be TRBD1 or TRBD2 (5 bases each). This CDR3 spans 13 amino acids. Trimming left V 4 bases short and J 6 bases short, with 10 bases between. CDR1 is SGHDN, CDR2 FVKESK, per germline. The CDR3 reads CASSRDLGNEQFF. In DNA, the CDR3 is TGTGCCAGCAGCCGGGACCTCGGCAATGAGCAGTTCTTC.

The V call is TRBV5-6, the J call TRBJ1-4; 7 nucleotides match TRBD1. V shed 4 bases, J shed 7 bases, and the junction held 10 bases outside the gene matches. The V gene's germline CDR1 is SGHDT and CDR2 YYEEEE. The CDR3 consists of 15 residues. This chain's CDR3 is CASSPRQGGIEKLFF. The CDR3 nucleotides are TGTGCCAGCAGCCCGCGACAGGGCGGAATTGAAAAACTGTTTTTT.

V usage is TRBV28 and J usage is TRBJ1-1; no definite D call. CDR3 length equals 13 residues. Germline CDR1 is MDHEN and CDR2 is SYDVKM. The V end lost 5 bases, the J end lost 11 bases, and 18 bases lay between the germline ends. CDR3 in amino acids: CASSVKYEVEAFF. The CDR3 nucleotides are TGTGCCAGCAGTGTAAAATATGAAGTGGAGGCTTTCTTT.

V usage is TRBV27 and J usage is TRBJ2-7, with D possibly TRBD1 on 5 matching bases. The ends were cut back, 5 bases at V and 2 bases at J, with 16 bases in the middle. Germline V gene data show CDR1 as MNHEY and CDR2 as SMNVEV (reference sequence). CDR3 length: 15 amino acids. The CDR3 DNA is TGTGCCAGCAGTAGATACCCACAGGTTACCTACGAGCAGTACTTC. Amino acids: CASSRYPQVTYEQYF.